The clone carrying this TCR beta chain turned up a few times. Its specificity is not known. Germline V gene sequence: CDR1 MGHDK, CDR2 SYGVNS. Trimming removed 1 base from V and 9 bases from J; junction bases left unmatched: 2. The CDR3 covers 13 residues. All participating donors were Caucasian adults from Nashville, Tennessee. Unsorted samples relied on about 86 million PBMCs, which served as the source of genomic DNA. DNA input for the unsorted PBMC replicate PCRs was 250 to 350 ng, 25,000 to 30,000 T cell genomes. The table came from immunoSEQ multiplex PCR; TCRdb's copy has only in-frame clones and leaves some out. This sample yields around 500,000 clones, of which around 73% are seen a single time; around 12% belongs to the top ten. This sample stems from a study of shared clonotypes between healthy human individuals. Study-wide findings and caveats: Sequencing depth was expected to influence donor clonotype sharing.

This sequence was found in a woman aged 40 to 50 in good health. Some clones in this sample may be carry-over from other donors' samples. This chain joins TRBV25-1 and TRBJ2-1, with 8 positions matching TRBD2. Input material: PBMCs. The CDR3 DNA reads TGTGCCAGCAGTGAATCTGCGGGAGGTGAGCAGTTCTTC. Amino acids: CASSESAGGEQFF.